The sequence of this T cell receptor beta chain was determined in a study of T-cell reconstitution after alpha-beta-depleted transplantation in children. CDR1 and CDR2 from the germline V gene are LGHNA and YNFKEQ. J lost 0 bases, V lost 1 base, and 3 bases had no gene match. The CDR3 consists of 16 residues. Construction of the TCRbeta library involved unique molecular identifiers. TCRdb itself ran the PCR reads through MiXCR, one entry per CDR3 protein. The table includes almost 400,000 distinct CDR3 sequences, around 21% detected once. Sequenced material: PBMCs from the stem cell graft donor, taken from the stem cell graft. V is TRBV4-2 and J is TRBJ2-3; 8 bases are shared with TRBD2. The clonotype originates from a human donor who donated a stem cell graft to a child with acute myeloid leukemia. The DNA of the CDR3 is TGTGCCAGCAGCCAAGGTCCTAGCGGGAGCACAGATACGCAGTATTTT. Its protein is CASSQGPSGSTDTQYF.